This TCR beta chain originates from a study of metastatic and nonmetastatic thyroid tumors. Study at large: Repertoires from malignant and benign thyroid patients were compared across blood and tumor or nodule tissue. General observations from the study: Benign nodules reportedly had significantly lower TCR beta diversity than malignant thyroid tumors in blood and tumor.

Trimming stripped 2 bases from V and 5 bases from J, with 15 bases between. The CDR3 consists of 15 residues. This clone was counted ten times or more. Its matching antigen is unknown. Before thyroid surgery, none of the patients had received any treatment. Original analysis: The study built a papillary thyroid cancer distant-metastasis classifier from CDR3 differences across clinicopathological groups. TCRdb re-clonotyped the PCR reads via MiXCR. TCRdb's processing, not the study's, gives the V and J calls here. Of around 23,000 clones in the sample, under 25% were seen once. The clonotype originates from a female donor with papillary thyroid cancer or a benign thyroid nodule (not recorded which). Some clones in this sample may be carry-over from other donors' samples. This chain uses TRBV12-3 or TRBV12-4 with TRBJ2-5; possibly TRBD2 for D (6 bases). Specimen: tumor tissue. The CDR3 region has the DNA TGTGCCAGCAGTTTAAGACTGGAGGGAGCGGAGACCCAGTACTTC. It yields the protein CASSLRLEGAETQYF.